This is a list of T cell receptor beta chains from one sample in a study of CD8+ T cells in alopecia areata. Assay used: immunoSEQ multiplex PCR; TCRdb lists only in-frame clones, some missing. The sample consists of approximately 180,000 clones, roughly 50% of them appearing once. The starting material was CD8+ T cells sorted from blood, obtained at week 24, from a patient treated with tofacitinib. These receptors originate from a human donor with alopecia areata. Each CDR3 is given with its conserved first and last residue. A D gene is named only where the DNA matches it firmly. Rows may omit the clone size; those that give it use once, few, many or a size class.

TGCGCCAGCAGCCAAGTAGCTGGGCAGGGATACAATGAGCAGTTCTTC CASSQVAGQGYNEQFF - TRBV4-3 few TRBJ2-1
TGCGCCAGCAGCCCGAGGACAGGGGCTCCTAGCGGCTACACCTTC CASSPRTGAPSGYTF TRBD1 TRBV5-1 few TRBJ1-2
TGTGCCAGCGCTACTAGCGGGGGGTACAATGAGCAGTTCTTC CASATSGGYNEQFF TRBD2 TRBV27 - TRBJ2-1
TGCAGCGTTGACGCCCAGGACTCCGGGAACTATGGCTACACCTTC CSVDAQDSGNYGYTF - TRBV29-1 few TRBJ1-2
TGTGCCAGCAGCGGAACAAGGGGAAACACCATATATTTT CASSGTRGNTIYF - TRBV5-6 - TRBJ1-3
TGCGCCAGCAGCCAAATACCGGGAAGCCTCGGGACGCAGTATTTT CASSQIPGSLGTQYF - TRBV4-3 - TRBJ2-3
TGTGCCAGTAGGGGTACCTCACTGAACACTGAAGCTTTCTTT CASRGTSLNTEAFF - TRBV19 - TRBJ1-1
TGCGCCAGCAGCTTGGTTGTGACAGGGGCGGATGAGCAGTTCTTC CASSLVVTGADEQFF TRBD1 TRBV5-1 few TRBJ2-1
TGTGCCAGCAAGGGACAGACGAACTACGAGCAGTACTTC CASKGQTNYEQYF TRBD1 TRBV6-1 - TRBJ2-7
TGTGCCAGTAGTATTAATCTCGGTGAAGCTTTCTTT CASSINLGEAFF - TRBV19 - TRBJ1-1
TGTGCCAGCAGCGTTACTCTTCGCACCGGGGAGCTGTTTTTT CASSVTLRTGELFF - TRBV9 - TRBJ2-2
TGCAGCGTTGTATTGCAGGCTAACTATGGCTACACCTTC CSVVLQANYGYTF - TRBV29-1 few TRBJ1-2
TGCGCCAGCAGCTCCGCAGACAGGGGGCGTAATTCACCCCTCCACTTT CASSSADRGRNSPLHF TRBD1 TRBV5-1 - TRBJ1-6
TGTGCCAGCAGCTCCGCTTGGACTGATTTGGGGGGCGGAACAGATACGCAGTATTTT CASSSAWTDLGGGTDTQYF - TRBV11-2 - TRBJ2-3
TGTGCCAGCAGCTTGGGGACAGGGACCGAGCAGTACTTC CASSLGTGTEQYF TRBD1 TRBV5-6 - TRBJ2-7
TGCGCCAGCAGCCATATCGGGGTGAACACTGAAGCTTTCTTT CASSHIGVNTEAFF - TRBV4-1 - TRBJ1-1
TGTGCCAGCAGCTTAGGGATCTCCTACGAGCAGTACTTC CASSLGISYEQYF - TRBV11-2 - TRBJ2-7
TGTGCCAGCAGCTCTCCTGGACTAGTCGCGCAGTATTTT CASSSPGLVAQYF TRBD2 TRBV27 - TRBJ2-3
TGTGCCAGCAAGGACTTTGGGGTTAGCAATGAGCAGTTCTTC CASKDFGVSNEQFF - TRBV7-3 few TRBJ2-1
TGCAGCGTTGAACGTGACAGGGGGACTGAAGCTTTCTTT CSVERDRGTEAFF TRBD1 TRBV29-1 - TRBJ1-1
TGCGCCAGCAGCTTAGCAGGGCAGCGGGACAGGGGTTTAGCGGGTTCCTCCTACGAGCAGTACTTC CASSLAGQRDRGLAGSSYEQYF TRBD1 TRBV5-1 few TRBJ2-7
TGTGCCAGCAGGGGGGCGTGGGGCTGGGAGACCCAGTACTTC CASRGAWGWETQYF - TRBV11-2 few TRBJ2-5